This TCR beta chain is from a study of T cells in tuberculosis. Study information: Sequenced TCRs come from CD1B-GMM tetramer-binding T cells. Whole-study findings and limits: T cells binding CD1B-GMM tetramer weakly possibly escaped the sort.

Sorting used thawed, overnight-rested PBMC stained with anti-CD3, a viability dye and GMM-loaded CD1B tetramer. The CD1B tetramers carried C32 glucose monomycolate purified from Rhodococcus equi. Before cryopreservation, the sorted PBMC lost their CD14-expressing monocytes. Clones were read by immunoSEQ multiplex PCR, and TCRdb kept only the in-frame ones, dropping some. The sample includes around 60,000 clones, 81% seen only once; the top ten take 9.5% to 15%. The CDR3 runs 16 residues. V gave up 3 bases and J gave up 1 base; unmatched junction bases: 5. CDR1 and CDR2 from the germline V gene are SGHNT and YYREEE (reference sequence).

Sequenced input: CD1b-GMM tetramer-negative cells sorted from PBMCs. The receptor's source is an adult woman with latent tuberculosis. V gene TRBV5-4 combines with J gene TRBJ1-1; 11 bases are shared with TRBD1. The CDR3 spells CASSWTGGNRNTEAFF. The CDR3 DNA sequence: TGTGCCAGCAGCTGGACAGGGGGCAATAGGAACACTGAAGCTTTCTTT.